The rows below give T cell receptor beta chains drawn from one sample of a study of breast tumors, draining lymph nodes, adjacent tissues. One entry per CDR3 protein results from TCRdb running MiXCR on the multiplex PCR reads. The sample comprises about 130,000 distinct CDR3 sequences, just under 20% of which are singletons, and more than 3% rests with the top ten. Input material: axillary lymph node tissue. The receptors here all came from a female donor with breast cancer. Some clones in this sample may be carry-over from other donors' samples. The CDR3 runs from the conserved cysteine through the conserved F or W.

J: TRBJ2-7; V: TRBV7-9; CDR3: CASSLRLALEQYF
J: TRBJ1-1; V: TRBV6-1; CDR3: CASSEARADFF
J: TRBJ1-2; V: TRBV18; CDR3: CASSPNGDRGDNGYTF
J: TRBJ2-1; V: TRBV5-1; CDR3: CASSLDLNNEQFF
J: TRBJ2-3; V: TRBV20-1; CDR3: CSASVRGRQADTQYF
J: TRBJ2-4; V: TRBV19; CDR3: CASSLDRDPLAKNIQYF
J: TRBJ2-7; V: TRBV7-9; CDR3: CASSLAQSYEQYF
J: TRBJ2-6; V: TRBV7-9; CDR3: CASSLGPGLEAYGADVLTF
J: TRBJ2-3; V: TRBV20-1; CDR3: CSARDVLITDTQYF
J: TRBJ2-7; V: TRBV20-1; CDR3: CSANPLGGGRTSYEQYF
J: TRBJ2-3; V: TRBV11-3; CDR3: CASSLAPADTQYF
J: TRBJ2-1; V: TRBV10-3; CDR3: CAIGEKTGDAYNEQFF
J: TRBJ1-5; V: TRBV12-3/TRBV12-4; CDR3: CASSLHRADQPQHF
J: TRBJ1-6; V: TRBV7-2; CDR3: CASSLGLSYGSPLHF
J: TRBJ2-1; V: TRBV20-1; CDR3: CSASRTGPYNEQFF
J: TRBJ2-2; V: TRBV7-9; CDR3: CASSRGTGGLVTGELFF
J: TRBJ2-7; V: TRBV3-1; CDR3: CASSQGLAGVTYEQYF
J: TRBJ1-5; V: TRBV27; CDR3: CASSLRQDNQPQHF
J: TRBJ2-3; V: TRBV20-1; CDR3: CSARASGGSGVDTQYF
J: TRBJ2-1; V: TRBV12-3/TRBV12-4; CDR3: CASSLAGLAYNEQFF